This T cell receptor beta chain derives from a study of T cell repertoires in urothelial bladder cancer. The germline CDR1 and CDR2 sequences are SGHTS and YDEGEE. This CDR3 has 15 amino acids. J gave up 3 bases and V 4 bases, and 7 bases lay outside the gene matches. Libraries were prepared by immunoSEQ multiplex PCR; TCRdb keeps only in-frame clonotypes and omits some of them. This table has 10,000 to 13,000 clones, approximately 70% appearing once. Sequenced material: tumor-infiltrating cells from bladder cancer. The J gene is TRBJ2-3, the V gene TRBV5-8; 8 positions agree with TRBD1. The sequence was obtained from a human donor with a benign inflammatory bladder lesion. CDR3 in amino acids: CASSLRGTGTDTQYF. CDR3 sequence (DNA): TGTGCCAGCAGCCTCAGAGGGACAGGAACAGATACGCAGTATTTT.